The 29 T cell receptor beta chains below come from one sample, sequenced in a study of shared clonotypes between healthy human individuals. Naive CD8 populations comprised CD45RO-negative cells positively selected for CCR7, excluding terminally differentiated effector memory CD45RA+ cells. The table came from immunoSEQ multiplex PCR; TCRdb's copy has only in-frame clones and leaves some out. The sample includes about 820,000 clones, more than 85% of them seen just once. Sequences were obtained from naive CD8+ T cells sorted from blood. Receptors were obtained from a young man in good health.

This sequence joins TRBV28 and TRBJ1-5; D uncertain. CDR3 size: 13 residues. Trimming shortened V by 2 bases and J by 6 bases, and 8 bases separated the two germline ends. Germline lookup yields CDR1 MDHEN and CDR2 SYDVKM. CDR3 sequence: CASSLGWIQPQHF. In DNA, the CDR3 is TGTGCCAGCAGTTTAGGATGGATTCAGCCCCAGCATTTT. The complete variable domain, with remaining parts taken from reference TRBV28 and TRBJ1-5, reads DVKVTQSSRYLVKRTGEKVFLECVQDMDHENMFWYRQDPGLGLRLIYFSYDVKMKEKGDIPEGYSVSREKKERFSLILESASTNQTSMYLCASSLGWIQPQHFGDGTRLSIL.

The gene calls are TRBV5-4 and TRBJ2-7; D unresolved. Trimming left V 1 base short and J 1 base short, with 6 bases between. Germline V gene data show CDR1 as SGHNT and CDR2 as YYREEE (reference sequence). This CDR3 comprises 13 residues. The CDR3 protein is CASSLRPSYEQYF. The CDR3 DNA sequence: TGTGCCAGCAGCTTGAGACCGTCCTACGAGCAGTACTTC.

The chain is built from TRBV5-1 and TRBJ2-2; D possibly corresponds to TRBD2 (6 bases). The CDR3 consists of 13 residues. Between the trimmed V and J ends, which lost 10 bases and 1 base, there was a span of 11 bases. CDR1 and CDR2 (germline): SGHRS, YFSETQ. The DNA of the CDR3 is TGCGCCTCTCAGGGACTGAACACCGGGGAGCTGTTTTTT. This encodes CASQGLNTGELFF.

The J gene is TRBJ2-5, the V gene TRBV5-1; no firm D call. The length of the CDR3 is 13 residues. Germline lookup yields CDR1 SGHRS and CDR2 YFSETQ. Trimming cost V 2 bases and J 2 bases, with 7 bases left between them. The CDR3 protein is CASSLFLQETQYF. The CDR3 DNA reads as TGCGCCAGCAGCTTATTCCTACAAGAGACCCAGTACTTC.

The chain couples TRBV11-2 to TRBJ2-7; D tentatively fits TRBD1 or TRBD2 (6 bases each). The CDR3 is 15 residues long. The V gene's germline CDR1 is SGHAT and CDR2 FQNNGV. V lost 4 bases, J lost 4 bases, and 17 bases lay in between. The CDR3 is CASSSLEGGLYEQYF. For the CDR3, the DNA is TGTGCCAGCAGCTCGCTAGAAGGGGGGCTTTACGAGCAGTACTTC.

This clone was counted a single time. The CDR3 here is CASSQDLGHPQQYF. In DNA, the CDR3 is TGCGCCAGCAGCCAAGATCTAGGCCATCCCCAGCAGTACTTC. The chain carries TRBV4-3 and TRBJ2-7; D gene unclear. Trimming stripped 0 bases from V and 8 bases from J, with 14 bases between. CDR1 is LGHNA, CDR2 YSLEER, per germline. The CDR3 sequence is 14 residues long.

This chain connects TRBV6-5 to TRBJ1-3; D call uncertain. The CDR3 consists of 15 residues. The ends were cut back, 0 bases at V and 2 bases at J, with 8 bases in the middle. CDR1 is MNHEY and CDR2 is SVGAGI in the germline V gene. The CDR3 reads CASSYSFGAGNTIYF. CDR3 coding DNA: TGTGCCAGCAGTTACTCATTCGGGGCTGGAAACACCATATATTTT.

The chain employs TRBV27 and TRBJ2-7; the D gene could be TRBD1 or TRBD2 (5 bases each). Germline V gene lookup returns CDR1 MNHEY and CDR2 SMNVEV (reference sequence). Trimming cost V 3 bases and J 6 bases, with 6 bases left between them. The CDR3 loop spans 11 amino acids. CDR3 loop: CASSFGTEQYF. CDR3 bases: TGTGCCAGCAGTTTTGGGACCGAGCAGTACTTC.

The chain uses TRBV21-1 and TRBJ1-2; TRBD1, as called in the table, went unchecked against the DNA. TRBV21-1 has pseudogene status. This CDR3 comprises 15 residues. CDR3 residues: CASSNRDRGNYGYTF. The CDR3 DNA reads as TGTGCCAGCAGCAACAGGGACAGGGGGAATTATGGCTACACCTTC.

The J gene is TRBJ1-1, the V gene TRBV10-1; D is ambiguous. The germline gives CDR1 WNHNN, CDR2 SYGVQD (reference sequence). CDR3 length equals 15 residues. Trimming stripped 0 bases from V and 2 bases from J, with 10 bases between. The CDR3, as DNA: TGCGCCAGCAGTGAGTCTACAATGGTCAACACTGAAGCTTTCTTT. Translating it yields CASSESTMVNTEAFF.

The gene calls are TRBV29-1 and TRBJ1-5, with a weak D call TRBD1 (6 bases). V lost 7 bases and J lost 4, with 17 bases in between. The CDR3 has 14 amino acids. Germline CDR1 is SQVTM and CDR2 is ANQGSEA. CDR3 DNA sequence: TGCAGCGCCGTATGGACAGAGAGTAATCAGCCCCAGCATTTT. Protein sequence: CSAVWTESNQPQHF. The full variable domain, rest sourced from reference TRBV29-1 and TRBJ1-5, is SAVISQKPSRDICQRGTSLTIQCQVDSQVTMMFWYRQQPGQSLTLIATANQGSEATYESGFVIDKFPISRPNLTFSTLTVSNMSPEDSSIYLCSAVWTESNQPQHFGDGTRLSIL.

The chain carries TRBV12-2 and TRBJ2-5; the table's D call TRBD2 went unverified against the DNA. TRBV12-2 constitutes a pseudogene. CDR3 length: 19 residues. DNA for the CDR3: TGTGCAAGTCGCCCTCCCCGACTAGCCCAACCGACGTACCAAGAGACCCAGTACTTC. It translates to CASRPPRLAQPTYQETQYF.

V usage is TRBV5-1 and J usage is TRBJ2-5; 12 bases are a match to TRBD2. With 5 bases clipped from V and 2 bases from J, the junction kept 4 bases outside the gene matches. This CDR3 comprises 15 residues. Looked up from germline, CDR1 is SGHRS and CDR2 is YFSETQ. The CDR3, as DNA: TGCGCCAGCAGTCCTCTAGCGGGAGGGCAAGAGACCCAGTACTTC. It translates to CASSPLAGGQETQYF.

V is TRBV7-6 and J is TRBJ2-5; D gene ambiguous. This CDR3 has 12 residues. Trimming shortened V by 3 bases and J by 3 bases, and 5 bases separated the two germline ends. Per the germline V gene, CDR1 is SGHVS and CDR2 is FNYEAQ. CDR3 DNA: TGTGCCAGCAGCTTCCTGGAAGAGACCCAGTACTTC. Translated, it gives CASSFLEETQYF. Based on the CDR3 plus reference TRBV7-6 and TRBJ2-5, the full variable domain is GAGVSQSPRYKVTKRGQDVALRCDPISGHVSLYWYRQALGQGPEFLTYFNYEAQQDKSGLPNDRFSAERPEGSISTLTIQRTEQRDSAMYRCASSFLEETQYFGPGTRLLVL.

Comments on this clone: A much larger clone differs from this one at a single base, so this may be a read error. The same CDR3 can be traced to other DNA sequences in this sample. In DNA, the CDR3 is TGTGCCAGCAGAAGCTCCTACGAGCAGTACTTC. This encodes CASRSSYEQYF. The rearrangement links TRBV6-5 to TRBJ2-7, with D unclear. The CDR3 consists of 11 residues. Per the germline V gene, CDR1 is MNHEY and CDR2 is SVGAGI. V was pared by 6 bases and J by 0 bases, with 3 bases between.

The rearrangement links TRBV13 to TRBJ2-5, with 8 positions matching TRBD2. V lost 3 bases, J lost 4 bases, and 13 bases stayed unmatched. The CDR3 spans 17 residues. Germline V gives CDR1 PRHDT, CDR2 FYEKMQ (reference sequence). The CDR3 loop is CASSFGPAGGLGETQYF. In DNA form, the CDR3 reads TGTGCCAGCAGCTTTGGACCCGCGGGAGGTTTGGGAGAGACCCAGTACTTC.

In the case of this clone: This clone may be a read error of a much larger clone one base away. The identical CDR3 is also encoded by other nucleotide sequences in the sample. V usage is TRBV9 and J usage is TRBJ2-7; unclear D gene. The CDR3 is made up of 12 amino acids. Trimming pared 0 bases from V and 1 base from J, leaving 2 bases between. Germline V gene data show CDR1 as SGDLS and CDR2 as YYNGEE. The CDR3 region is CASSVGSYEQYF. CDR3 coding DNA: TGTGCCAGCAGCGTAGGGTCCTACGAGCAGTACTTC.

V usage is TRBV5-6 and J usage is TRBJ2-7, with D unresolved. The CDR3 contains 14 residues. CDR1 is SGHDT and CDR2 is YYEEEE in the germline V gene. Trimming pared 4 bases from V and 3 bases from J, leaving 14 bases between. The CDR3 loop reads CASSESANLYEQYF. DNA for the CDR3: TGTGCCAGCAGCGAGTCGGCTAATCTCTACGAGCAGTACTTC.

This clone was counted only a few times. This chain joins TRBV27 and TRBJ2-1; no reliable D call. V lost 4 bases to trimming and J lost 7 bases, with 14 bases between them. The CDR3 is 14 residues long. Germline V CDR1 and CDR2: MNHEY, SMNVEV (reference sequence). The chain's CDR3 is CASSSSGLNNEQFF. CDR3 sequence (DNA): TGTGCCAGCAGTTCGAGTGGTCTTAATAATGAGCAGTTCTTC.

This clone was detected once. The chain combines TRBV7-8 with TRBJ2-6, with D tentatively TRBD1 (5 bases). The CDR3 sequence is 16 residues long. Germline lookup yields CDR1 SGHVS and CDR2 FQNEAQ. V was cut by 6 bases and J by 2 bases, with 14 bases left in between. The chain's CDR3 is CASSSPGPAGANVLTF. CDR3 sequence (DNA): TGTGCCAGCAGTTCGCCAGGGCCGGCTGGGGCCAACGTCCTGACTTTC. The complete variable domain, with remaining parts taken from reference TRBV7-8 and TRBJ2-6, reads GAGVSQSPRYKVAKRGQDVALRCDPISGHVSLFWYQQALGQGPEFLTYFQNEAQLDKSGLPSDRFFAERPEGSVSTLKIQRTQQEDSAVYLCASSSPGPAGANVLTFGAGSRLTVL.

The CDR3 loop is CASSWTGTASYEQYF. The CDR3 DNA reads as TGTGCCAGCAGTTGGACCGGGACGGCGTCCTACGAGCAGTACTTC. The chain combines TRBV27 with TRBJ2-7; D is perhaps TRBD1 or TRBD2 (5 bases each). CDR1 is MNHEY, CDR2 SMNVEV, per germline (reference sequence). Trimming took 4 bases from V and 1 from J, leaving 14 bases between them. CDR3 length: 15 amino acids.

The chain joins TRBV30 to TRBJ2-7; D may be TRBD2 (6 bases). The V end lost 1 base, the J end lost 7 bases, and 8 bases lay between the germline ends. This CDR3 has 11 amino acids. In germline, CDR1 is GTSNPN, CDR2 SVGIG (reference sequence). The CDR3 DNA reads TGTGCCTGGAGTGAAGGGAGGGAGCAGTACTTC. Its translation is CAWSEGREQYF.

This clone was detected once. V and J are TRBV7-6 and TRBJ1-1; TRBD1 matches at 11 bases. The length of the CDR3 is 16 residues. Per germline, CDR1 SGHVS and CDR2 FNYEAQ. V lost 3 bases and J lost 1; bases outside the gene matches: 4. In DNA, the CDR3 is TGTGCCAGCAGCTTTGGACAGGGGGCAACGAACACTGAAGCTTTCTTT. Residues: CASSFGQGATNTEAFF. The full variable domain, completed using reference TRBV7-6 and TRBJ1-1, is GAGVSQSPRYKVTKRGQDVALRCDPISGHVSLYWYRQALGQGPEFLTYFNYEAQQDKSGLPNDRFSAERPEGSISTLTIQRTEQRDSAMYRCASSFGQGATNTEAFFGQGTRLTVV.

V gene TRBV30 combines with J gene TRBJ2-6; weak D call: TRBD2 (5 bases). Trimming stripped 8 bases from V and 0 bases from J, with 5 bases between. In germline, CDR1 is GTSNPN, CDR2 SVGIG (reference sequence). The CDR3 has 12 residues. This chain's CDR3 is CAGGSGANVLTF. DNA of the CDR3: TGTGCCGGAGGCTCTGGGGCCAACGTCCTGACTTTC.

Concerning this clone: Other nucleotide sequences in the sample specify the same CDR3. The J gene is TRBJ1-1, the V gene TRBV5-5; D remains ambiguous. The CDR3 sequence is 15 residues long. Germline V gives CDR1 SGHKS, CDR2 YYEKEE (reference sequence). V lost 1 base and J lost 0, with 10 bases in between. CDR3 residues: CASSLHTVMNTEAFF. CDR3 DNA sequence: TGTGCCAGCAGCTTGCATACGGTTATGAACACTGAAGCTTTCTTT. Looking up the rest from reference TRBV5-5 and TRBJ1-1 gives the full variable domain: DAGVTQSPTHLIKTRGQQVTLRCSPISGHKSVSWYQQVLGQGPQFIFQYYEKEERGRGNFPDRFSARQFPNYSSELNVNALLLGDSALYLCASSLHTVMNTEAFFGQGTRLTVV.

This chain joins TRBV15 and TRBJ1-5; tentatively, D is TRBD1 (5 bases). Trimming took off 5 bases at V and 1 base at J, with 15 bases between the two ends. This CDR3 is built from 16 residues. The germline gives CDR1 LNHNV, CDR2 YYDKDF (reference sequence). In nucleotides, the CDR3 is TGTGCCACCAGCCCCCCGGGACGGAAAAGCAATCAGCCCCAGCATTTT. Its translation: CATSPPGRKSNQPQHF.

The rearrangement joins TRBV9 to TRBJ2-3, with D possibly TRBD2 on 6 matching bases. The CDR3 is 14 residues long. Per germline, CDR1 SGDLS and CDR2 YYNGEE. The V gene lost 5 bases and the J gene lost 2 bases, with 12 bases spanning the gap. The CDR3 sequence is CASSKPGLTDTQYF. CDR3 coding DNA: TGTGCCAGCAGTAAGCCGGGACTCACAGATACGCAGTATTTT.

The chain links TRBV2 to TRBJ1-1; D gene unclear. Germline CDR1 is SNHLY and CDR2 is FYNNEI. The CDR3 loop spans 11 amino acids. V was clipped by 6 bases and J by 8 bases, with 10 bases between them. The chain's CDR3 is CASRGRGEAFF. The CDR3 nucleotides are TGTGCCAGCAGAGGCCGAGGGGAAGCTTTCTTT.

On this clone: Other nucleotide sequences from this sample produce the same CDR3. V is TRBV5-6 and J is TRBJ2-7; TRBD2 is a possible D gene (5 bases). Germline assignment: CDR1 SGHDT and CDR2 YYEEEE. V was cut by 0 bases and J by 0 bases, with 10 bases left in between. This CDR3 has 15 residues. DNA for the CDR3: TGTGCCAGCAGCTTGGCAGGACTCCTCTCCTACGAGCAGTACTTC. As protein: CASSLAGLLSYEQYF.